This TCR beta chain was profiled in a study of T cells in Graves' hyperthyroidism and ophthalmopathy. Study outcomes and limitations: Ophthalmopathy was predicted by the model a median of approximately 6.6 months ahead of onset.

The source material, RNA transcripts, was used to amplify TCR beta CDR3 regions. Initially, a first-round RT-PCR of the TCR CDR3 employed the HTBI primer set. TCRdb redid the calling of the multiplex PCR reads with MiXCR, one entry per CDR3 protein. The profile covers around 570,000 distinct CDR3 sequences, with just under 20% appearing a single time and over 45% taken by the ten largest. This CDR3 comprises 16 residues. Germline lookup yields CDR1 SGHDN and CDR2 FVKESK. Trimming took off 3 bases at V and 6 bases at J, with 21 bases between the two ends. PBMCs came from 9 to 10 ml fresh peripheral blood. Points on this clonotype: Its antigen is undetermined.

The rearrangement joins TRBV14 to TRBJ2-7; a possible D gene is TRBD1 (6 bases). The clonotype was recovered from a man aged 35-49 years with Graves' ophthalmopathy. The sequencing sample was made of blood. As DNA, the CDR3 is TGTGCCAGCAGCCAGACGTCCGGGACATATTGGAGCGAGCAGTACTTC. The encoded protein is CASSQTSGTYWSEQYF.